The entry below describes one T cell receptor (beta chain). Antigen specificity is unknown. No DNA is shown, since the ends of the CDR3 on it are uncertain; the CDR3 is the one TCRdb lists. 13 Jbeta primers and 60 Vbeta primers were used for the PCR. Method: immunoSEQ multiplex PCR; TCRdb's copy keeps in-frame clones and lacks some. This table has some 200,000 clones, over 60% appearing once. The sample comes from a study of cytomegalovirus exposure and HLA in healthy donors. Study-wide context: Roughly 80 million unique TCRs from HLA-typed donors made up an early data release.

The CDR3 length is 14 residues, termini included. Germline V gene data show CDR1 as MNHEY and CDR2 as SMNVEV (reference sequence). Study-level points and caveats: Reported results showed that the classifier diagnosed cytomegalovirus status with high specificity and sensitivity.

V is TRBV27 and J is TRBJ2-7; the D call in the table, TRBD1, was not verified against the DNA. What was sequenced was PBMCs. This sequence was found in a young man in good health and CMV-seronegative. Here the CDR3 reads CASSTSTGGYEQYF.